The entry that follows covers one T cell receptor (beta chain) sequence. Its antigen is currently not known. It has no much larger one-base neighbor in the sample; base qualities were not kept. This specimen comes from a study of blood T cells in healthy people across ages (dated by TCRdb to between 2014 and 2016). With respect to the entire study: Template switching captured roughly one uniquely barcoded TCR beta cDNA molecule per two T cells in model experiments. Donors of different ages were randomly distributed across sequencing lanes to avoid experimental bias. The study analyzed two additional independent replicas of 1 million unique cDNA reads from the same blood draw for two donors, one aged 18 to 30 and one aged 80 or older. To track age-related changes in TCR beta repertoire diversity, the study relied on deep sequencing normalized with unique cDNA molecular identifiers. The donors were divided into four age groups: young (average around 17 years), middle-aged (approximately 42), aged (around 67) and long-lived (82).

Library generation was performed with 5' RACE. The data were produced on an Illumina HiSeq 2500. A second PCR of about 7 to 12 cycles was run with a J-beta primer mix and a sample-barcoded 5' primer. A unique molecular identifier was introduced onto each TCR beta cDNA molecule by a template-switch 5' adaptor carrying 12 random nucleotides. At least 2.5 million CDR3-containing paired-end reads were obtained from each sample. All of the RNA was converted into first-strand cDNA using the Mint cDNA synthesis kit, with a TRBC-specific oligonucleotide serving as the primer. Following uracil-DNA glycosylase treatment, a first 18-cycle PCR with universal primers M1SS and BC2_uni_R was performed on all cDNA. The study's processing was this. For normalization, 1 million high-quality reads were randomly selected from each sample, with every read carrying a distinct molecular identifier. Instead of being binned into consensus sequences, reads that shared molecular identifiers were thrown out. MiTCR, set to a Q25 quality threshold and the strictest error-elimination algorithm, was used for CDR3 identification, clonotype clustering and error correction. A nonparametric unseen species model using Euler transformation provided a lower-bound estimate of total TCR beta diversity. TCRdb redid the processing of the public reads, applying fastp at Q25 and MiXCR, and retained in-frame beta chains. When rows share a CDR3 protein, they turn into one entry using the most common DNA and genes. These V and J calls are TCRdb output, not the study's own analysis. The sample table shows about 1.8 million distinct CDR3 sequences, and around 48% are seen once. Approximately 2% of the sample lies in the top ten.

Donors were 30 to 45 systemically healthy Caucasian individuals from Russia aged roughly 6 to 90 years. Ten milliliters of peripheral blood were collected from each donor into EDTA-treated Vacutainer tubes. Ficoll-Paque density-gradient centrifugation was used to isolate PBMCs, with at least 7 million obtained per sample. Total RNA was extracted from PBMCs with Trizol reagent, with at least 6 micrograms obtained per sample. For every donor, an aliquot of PBMCs went through flow cytometry to measure the percentages of naive CD45RAhigh/CD27high T cells. The germline V gene sets CDR1 to LGHNA and CDR2 to YNFKEQ. Inclusive of the bounding cysteine and phenylalanine, the CDR3 is 16 residues long. The CDR3 DNA has 48 bases and is translated from base 1. At the junction V is shortened by 0 bases and J by 7 bases; bases outside the gene matches: 9. What the work shows at the level of the full study, not this receptor alone: As age increased, observed TCR beta diversity per million T cells dropped in a roughly linear way, and a significant reduction was already evident by age about 40. Because profiling used bulk unsorted PBMCs, naive and antigen-experienced compartments could not be compared conclusively. Compared with the aged group, the long-lived group had more naive CD4+ T cells, fewer expanded clones and increased TCR diversity, suggesting age selection. Estimates of total diversity based on one million sequenced T cells were regarded as lower bounds and as underestimates. Because the CMV infection status of the donors was unknown, age-related changes in expanded clonotypes may potentially have been confounded. Observed TCR beta diversity correlated strongly with the percentage of naive T cells measured by flow cytometry.

The sequence derives from a middle-aged woman in good health. The sequence is built from TRBV4-2 and TRBJ2-7; 10 central nucleotides agree with TRBD2. The sequenced material came from blood. The CDR3 protein: CASSQDWLAGENEQYF. The DNA sequence is given as TGTGCCAGCAGCCAAGATTGGCTAGCGGGGGAGAATGAGCAGTACTTC.